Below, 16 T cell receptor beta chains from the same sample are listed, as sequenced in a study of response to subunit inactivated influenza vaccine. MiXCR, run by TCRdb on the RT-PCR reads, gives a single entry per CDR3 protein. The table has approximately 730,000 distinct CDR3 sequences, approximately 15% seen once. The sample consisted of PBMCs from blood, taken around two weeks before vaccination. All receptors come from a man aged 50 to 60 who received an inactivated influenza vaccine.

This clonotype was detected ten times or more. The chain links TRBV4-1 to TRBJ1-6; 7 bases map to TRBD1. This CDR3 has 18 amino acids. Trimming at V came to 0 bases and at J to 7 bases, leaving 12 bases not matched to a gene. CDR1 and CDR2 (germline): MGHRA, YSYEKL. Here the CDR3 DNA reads TGCGCCAGCAGCCAAGAGGTCAGACAGGGCTTACGGAATTCACCCCTCCACTTT. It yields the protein CASSQEVRQGLRNSPLHF.

DNA of the CDR3: TGTGCCAGCAGTGAAGTCTATGGCTACACCTTC. This sequence encodes CASSEVYGYTF. The chain links TRBV2 to TRBJ1-2; D not certain. V lost 1 base and J lost 4, with 1 base in between. The germline V gene encodes CDR1 SNHLY and CDR2 FYNNEI. The CDR3 has 11 residues.

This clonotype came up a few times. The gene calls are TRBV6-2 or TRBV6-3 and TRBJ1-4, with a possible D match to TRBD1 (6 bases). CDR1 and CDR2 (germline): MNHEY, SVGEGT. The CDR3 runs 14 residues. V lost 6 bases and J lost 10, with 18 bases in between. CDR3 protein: CASSDRSPTGKLFF. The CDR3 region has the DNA TGTGCCAGCAGCGACAGGTCTCCCACCGGAAAACTGTTTTTT.

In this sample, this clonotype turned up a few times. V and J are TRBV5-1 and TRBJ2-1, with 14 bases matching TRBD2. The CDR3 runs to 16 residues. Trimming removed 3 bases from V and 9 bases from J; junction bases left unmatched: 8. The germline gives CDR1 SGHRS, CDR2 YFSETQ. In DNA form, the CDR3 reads TGCGCCAGCAGCTATGGGGGACTAGCGGGAGATAGTGAGCAGTTCTTC. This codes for CASSYGGLAGDSEQFF.

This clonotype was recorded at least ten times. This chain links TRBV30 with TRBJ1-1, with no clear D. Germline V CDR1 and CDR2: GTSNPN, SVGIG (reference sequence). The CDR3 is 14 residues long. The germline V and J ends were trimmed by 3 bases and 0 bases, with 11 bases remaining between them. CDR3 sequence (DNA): TGTGCCTGGAGCCCTATGAGAATGAACACTGAAGCTTTCTTT. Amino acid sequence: CAWSPMRMNTEAFF.

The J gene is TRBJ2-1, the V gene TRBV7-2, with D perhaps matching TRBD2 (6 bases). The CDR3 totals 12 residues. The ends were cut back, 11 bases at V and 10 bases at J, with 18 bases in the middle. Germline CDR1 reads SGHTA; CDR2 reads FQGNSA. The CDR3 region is CASGAGHEEQFF. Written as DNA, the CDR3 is TGTGCCTCCGGAGCGGGCCATGAAGAGCAGTTCTTC. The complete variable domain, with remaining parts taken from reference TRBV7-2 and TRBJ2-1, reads GAGVSQSPSNKVTEKGKDVELRCDPISGHTALYWYRQSLGQGLEFLIYFQGNSAPDKSGLPSDRFSAERTGGSVSTLTIQRTQQEDSAVYLCASGAGHEEQFFGPGTRLTVL.

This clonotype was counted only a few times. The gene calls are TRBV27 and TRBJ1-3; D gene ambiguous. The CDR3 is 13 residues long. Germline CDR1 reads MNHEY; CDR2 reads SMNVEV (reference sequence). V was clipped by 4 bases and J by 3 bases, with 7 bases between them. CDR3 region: CASSSHSGNTIYF. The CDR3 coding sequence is TGTGCCAGCAGTTCCCACAGTGGAAACACCATATATTTT.

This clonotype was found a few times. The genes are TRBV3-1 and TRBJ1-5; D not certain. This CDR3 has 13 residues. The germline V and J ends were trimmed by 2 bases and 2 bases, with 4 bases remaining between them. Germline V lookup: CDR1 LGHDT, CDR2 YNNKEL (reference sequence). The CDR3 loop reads CASSQMGNQPQHF. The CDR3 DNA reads TGTGCCAGCAGCCAAATGGGCAATCAGCCCCAGCATTTT. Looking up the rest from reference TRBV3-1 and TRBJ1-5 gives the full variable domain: DTAVSQTPKYLVTQMGNDKSIKCEQNLGHDTMYWYKQDSKKFLKIMFSYNNKELIINETVPNRFSPKSPDKAHLNLHINSLELGDSAVYFCASSQMGNQPQHFGDGTRLSIL.

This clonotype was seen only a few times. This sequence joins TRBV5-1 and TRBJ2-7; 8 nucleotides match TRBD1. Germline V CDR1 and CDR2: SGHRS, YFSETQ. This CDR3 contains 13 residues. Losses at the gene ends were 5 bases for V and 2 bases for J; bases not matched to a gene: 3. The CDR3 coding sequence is TGCGCCAGCAGACCGGACAGGGCCTACGAGCAGTACTTC. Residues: CASRPDRAYEQYF.

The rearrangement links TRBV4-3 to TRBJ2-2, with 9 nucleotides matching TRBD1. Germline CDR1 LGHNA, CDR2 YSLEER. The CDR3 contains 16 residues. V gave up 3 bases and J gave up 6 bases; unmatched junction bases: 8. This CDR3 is CASSQDRDRVSGELFF. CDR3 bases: TGCGCCAGCAGCCAGGACCGGGACAGGGTTTCCGGGGAGCTGTTTTTT.

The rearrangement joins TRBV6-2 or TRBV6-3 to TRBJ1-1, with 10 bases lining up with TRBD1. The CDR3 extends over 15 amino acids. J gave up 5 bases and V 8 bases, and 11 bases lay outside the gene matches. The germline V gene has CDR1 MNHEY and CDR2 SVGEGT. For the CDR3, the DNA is TGTGCCAGCGCCGATCAGGTGGGACAGGGGACTGAAGCTTTCTTT. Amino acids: CASADQVGQGTEAFF.

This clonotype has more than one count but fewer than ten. The CDR3, as DNA: TGTGCCAGCAGCGCGGCAGGGAAGGGGACCCAGTACTTC. Its translation: CASSAAGKGTQYF. The V and J genes are TRBV9 and TRBJ2-5; the D gene is possibly TRBD1 (5 bases). Germline assignment: CDR1 SGDLS and CDR2 YYNGEE. Trimming removed 3 bases from V and 7 bases from J, with 13 bases in between. CDR3 size: 13 residues.

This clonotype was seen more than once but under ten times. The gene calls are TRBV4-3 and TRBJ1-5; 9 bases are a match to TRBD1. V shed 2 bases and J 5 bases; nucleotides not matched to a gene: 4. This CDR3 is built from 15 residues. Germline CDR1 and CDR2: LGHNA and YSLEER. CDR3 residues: CASSQNRGLYQPQHF. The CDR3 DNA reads TGCGCCAGCAGCCAAAACAGGGGGCTTTATCAGCCCCAGCATTTT.

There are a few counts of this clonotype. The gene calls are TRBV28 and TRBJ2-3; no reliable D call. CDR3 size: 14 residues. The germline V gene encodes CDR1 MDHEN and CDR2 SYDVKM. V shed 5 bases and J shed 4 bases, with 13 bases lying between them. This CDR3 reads CASSPLMGPDTQYF. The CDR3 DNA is TGTGCCAGCAGTCCCCTGATGGGTCCAGATACGCAGTATTTT.

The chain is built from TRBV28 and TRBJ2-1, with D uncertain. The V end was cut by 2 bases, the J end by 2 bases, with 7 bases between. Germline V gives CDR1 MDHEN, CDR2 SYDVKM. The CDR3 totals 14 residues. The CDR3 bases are TGTGCCAGCAGTTTACGGGCCCCCTACAATGAGCAGTTCTTC. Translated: CASSLRAPYNEQFF.

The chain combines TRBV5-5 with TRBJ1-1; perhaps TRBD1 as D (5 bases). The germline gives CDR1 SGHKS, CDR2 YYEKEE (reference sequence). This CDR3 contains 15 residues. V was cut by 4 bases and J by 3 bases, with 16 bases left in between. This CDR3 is CASSAGVGQYTEAFF. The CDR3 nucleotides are TGTGCCAGCAGCGCGGGGGTGGGGCAGTACACTGAAGCTTTCTTT.